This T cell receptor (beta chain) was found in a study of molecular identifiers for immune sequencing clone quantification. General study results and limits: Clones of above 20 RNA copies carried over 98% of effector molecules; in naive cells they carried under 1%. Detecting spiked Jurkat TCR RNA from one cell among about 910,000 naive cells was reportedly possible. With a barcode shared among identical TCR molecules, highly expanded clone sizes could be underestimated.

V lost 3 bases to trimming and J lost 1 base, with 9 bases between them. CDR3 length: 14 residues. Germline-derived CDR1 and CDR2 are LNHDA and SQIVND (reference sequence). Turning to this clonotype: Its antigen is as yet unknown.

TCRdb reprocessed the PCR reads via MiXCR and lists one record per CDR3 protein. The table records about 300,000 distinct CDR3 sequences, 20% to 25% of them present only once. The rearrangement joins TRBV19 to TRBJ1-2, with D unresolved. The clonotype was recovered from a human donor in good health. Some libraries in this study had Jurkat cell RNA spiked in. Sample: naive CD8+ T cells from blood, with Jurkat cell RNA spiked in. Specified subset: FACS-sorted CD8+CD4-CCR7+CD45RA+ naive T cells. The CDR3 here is CASSIPGFNYGYTF. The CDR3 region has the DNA TGTGCCAGTAGTATTCCCGGATTTAACTATGGCTACACCTTC.